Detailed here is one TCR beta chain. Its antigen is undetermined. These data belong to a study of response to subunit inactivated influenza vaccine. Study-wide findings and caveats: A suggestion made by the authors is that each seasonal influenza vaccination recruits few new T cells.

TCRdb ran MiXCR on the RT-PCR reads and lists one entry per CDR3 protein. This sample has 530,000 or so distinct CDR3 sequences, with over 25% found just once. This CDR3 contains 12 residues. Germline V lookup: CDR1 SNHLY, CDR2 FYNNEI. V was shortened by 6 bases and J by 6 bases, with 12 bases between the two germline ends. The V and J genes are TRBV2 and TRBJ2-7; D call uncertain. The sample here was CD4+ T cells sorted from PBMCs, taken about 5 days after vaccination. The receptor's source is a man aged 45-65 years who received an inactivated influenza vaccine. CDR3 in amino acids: CASRTELGEQYF. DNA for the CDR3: TGTGCCAGCAGGACTGAGTTGGGCGAGCAGTACTTC. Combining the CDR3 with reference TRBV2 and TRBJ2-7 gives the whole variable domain EPEVTQTPSHQVTQMGQEVILRCVPISNHLYFYWYRQILGQKVEFLVSFYNNEISEKSEIFDDQFSVERPDGSNFTLKIRSTKLEDSAMYFCASRTELGEQYFGPGTRLTVT.